The rows below give T cell receptor beta chains drawn from one sample of a study of blood T cell repertoires in COVID-19. The repertoire was sequenced with immunoSEQ multiplex PCR; TCRdb's copy has only in-frame clones and lacks some. This table has 150,000 or so clones, roughly 88% appearing once. Sequenced: PBMCs or T cells enriched from blood (not recorded which). All receptors come from a man aged 45-60 years who had recovered from COVID-19. Each CDR3 is given with its conserved first and last residue. A D gene is named only where the DNA matches it firmly. Clone size is given for some rows only: seen once, a few or many times, or a class if the clone is expanded.

v_gene: TRBV5-1
j_gene: TRBJ2-6
d_gene: -
abundance: -
CDR3nt: TGCGCCAGCAGCTTGTCGGGAAGCTCTGGGGCCAACGTCCTGACTTTC
CDR3aa: CASSLSGSSGANVLTF

v_gene: TRBV2
j_gene: TRBJ1-2
d_gene: -
abundance: -
CDR3nt: TGTGCCAGCACCCCAAGTCCAGTTTCCGGCTACACCTTC
CDR3aa: CASTPSPVSGYTF

v_gene: TRBV27
j_gene: TRBJ2-3
d_gene: TRBD2
abundance: -
CDR3nt: TGTGCCAGCAGTCCGGGACTAGCAACAGATACGCAGTATTTT
CDR3aa: CASSPGLATDTQYF

v_gene: TRBV28
j_gene: TRBJ1-1
d_gene: -
abundance: -
CDR3nt: TGTGCCAGCATTCACTCCGAAGCAGCTTTCTTT
CDR3aa: CASIHSEAAFF

v_gene: TRBV11-3
j_gene: TRBJ2-7
d_gene: TRBD1
abundance: -
CDR3nt: TGTGCCAGCAGCGTACTCCCGGGACAGGGGGCCTGGGAGCAGTACTTC
CDR3aa: CASSVLPGQGAWEQYF

v_gene: TRBV6-5
j_gene: TRBJ1-2
d_gene: -
abundance: -
CDR3nt: TGTGCCAGCAGTTACTCGTCAGAACATAACTATGGCTACACCTTC
CDR3aa: CASSYSSEHNYGYTF

v_gene: TRBV10-3
j_gene: TRBJ1-1
d_gene: TRBD1
abundance: -
CDR3nt: TGTGCCATCAGAGATCCGGGACAGGTGAACACTGAAGCTTTCTTT
CDR3aa: CAIRDPGQVNTEAFF

v_gene: TRBV6-5
j_gene: TRBJ2-1
d_gene: TRBD2
abundance: -
CDR3nt: TGTGCCAGCAGTTGGGACTATCGCTCCTACAATGAGCAGTTCTTC
CDR3aa: CASSWDYRSYNEQFF

v_gene: TRBV3-1/TRBV3-2
j_gene: TRBJ1-4
d_gene: TRBD1
abundance: -
CDR3nt: TGTGCCAGCCAGACAGGGAATAATGAAAAACTGTTTTTT
CDR3aa: CASQTGNNEKLFF

v_gene: TRBV28
j_gene: TRBJ1-2
d_gene: -
abundance: few
CDR3nt: TGTGCCAGCTACCCTGATGCAGGGAACTATGGCTACACCTTC
CDR3aa: CASYPDAGNYGYTF

v_gene: TRBV4-3
j_gene: TRBJ1-3
d_gene: -
abundance: -
CDR3nt: TGCGCCAGCAGCCAAGAACAGGGATCGGGAGGAAACACCATATATTTT
CDR3aa: CASSQEQGSGGNTIYF

v_gene: TRBV2
j_gene: TRBJ1-3
d_gene: -
abundance: once
CDR3nt: TGTGCCAGCATATCCGGGGGTACTGGAAACACCATATATTTT
CDR3aa: CASISGGTGNTIYF

v_gene: TRBV5-1
j_gene: TRBJ1-1
d_gene: TRBD1
abundance: -
CDR3nt: TGCGCCAGCAGCTTGTCCGGGACAGGGGGGACTGAAGCTTTCTTT
CDR3aa: CASSLSGTGGTEAFF

v_gene: TRBV15
j_gene: TRBJ1-1
d_gene: -
abundance: -
CDR3nt: TGTGCCACCAGCACAGTACAGACGAACACTGAAGCTTTCTTT
CDR3aa: CATSTVQTNTEAFF

v_gene: TRBV29-1
j_gene: TRBJ2-3
d_gene: TRBD1
abundance: once
CDR3nt: TGCAGCGTTGCTGGCCGGAGGGACAGGGGGTCGACAGATACGCAGTATTTT
CDR3aa: CSVAGRRDRGSTDTQYF

v_gene: TRBV18
j_gene: TRBJ2-5
d_gene: TRBD2
abundance: -
CDR3nt: TGTGCCAGCTCACCACAGGAGCTAGCGGGGAAAGAGACCCAGTACTTC
CDR3aa: CASSPQELAGKETQYF

v_gene: TRBV6-4
j_gene: TRBJ2-2
d_gene: -
abundance: -
CDR3nt: TGTGCCAGCAGGCCCGCACTAGCTTCCGGGGAGCTGTTTTTT
CDR3aa: CASRPALASGELFF

v_gene: TRBV7-9
j_gene: TRBJ1-6
d_gene: TRBD1
abundance: -
CDR3nt: TGTGCCAGCAGCACAGGACAGGGTTTTTGGAATTCACCCCTCCACTTT
CDR3aa: CASSTGQGFWNSPLHF